This T cell receptor beta chain came from a study of T cell clones after liver transplantation. Losses at the gene ends were 6 bases for V and 9 bases for J; bases not matched to a gene: 7. CDR3 size: 12 residues. Germline V gives CDR1 MNHNY, CDR2 SVGAGI (reference sequence). Data came from immunoSEQ multiplex PCR; TCRdb stores just in-frame clones and leaves some out. This sample has 99,000 or so clones, with approximately 78% found just once. Sequences were derived from CD4+ T cells from blood, sampled before liver transplant. The source is a human donor who received a liver transplant. This chain uses TRBV6-6 with TRBJ2-7, with 8 nucleotides matching TRBD1. CDR3 residues: CASSPDRAGQYF. DNA of the CDR3: TGTGCCAGCAGCCCGGACAGGGCAGGGCAGTACTTC.